The clone carrying this T cell receptor beta chain was seen just once. Its antigen remains unidentified. The data stem from a study of T cell responses to AZD1222 COVID-19 vaccine. Study overall: It was second doses at about 4 or about 12 weeks that were pooled.

Only in-frame clones appear in the TCRdb table, and some are missing; sequencing was by immunoSEQ multiplex PCR. Found here are about 130,000 clones, 90% to 95% of them singletons; the top ten hold about 3.7%. Study-wide results and limits: Vaccine-associated CD4 TCRs ranged over spike, dominating at 160-218 and 743-854.

This CDR3 spans 15 amino acids. The germline CDR1 and CDR2 sequences are SGHTA and FQGTGA. V shed 2 bases and J 3 bases; nucleotides not matched to a gene: 7. The sequence came from an adult in good health. V usage is TRBV7-3 and J usage is TRBJ2-7; 7 bases are a match to TRBD2. The sequencing here drew on peripheral blood, taken on day 0 of AZD1222 vaccination. The CDR3 is CASSLLTGGGYEQYF. CDR3 coding DNA: TGTGCCAGCAGCTTATTAACGGGAGGAGGCTACGAGCAGTACTTC.